Sequencing of this T cell receptor beta chain was carried out in a study of CD8 T cells in ankylosing spondylitis. Study-wide findings and caveats: Seemingly characteristic of ankylosing spondylitis blood was a TCR beta motif consisting of several highly homologous variants. A subset of motif variants has previously been described in the synovial fluid and blood of reactive arthritis. Reported data indicate significant enrichment of disease-linked clones within matched ankylosing spondylitis synovial fluid.

This clonotype was detected a few times. Its specificity is unknown. Because the CDR3 is missing its conserved closing phenylalanine or tryptophan, this is likely a read error. Using quantitative 5'-RACE with molecular barcodes, the authors made TCR beta libraries. TCRdb called the 5' RACE reads again in MiXCR, with one record for every CDR3 protein. The repertoire has 250,000 to 350,000 distinct CDR3 sequences, more than 20% of them found once; the top ten carry 3.5% to 4.5%. Looked up from germline, CDR1 is SGHRS and CDR2 is YFSETQ. This CDR3 has 16 amino acids. Trimming shortened V by 5 bases and J by 0 bases, and 14 bases separated the two germline ends.

This chain uses TRBV5-1 with TRBJ2-2; D is perhaps TRBD1 (5 bases). Material for sequencing was blood, either unsorted or a sorted T cell fraction (not recorded which). The sequence was obtained from a female donor with ankylosing spondylitis or in good health (not recorded which). CDR3 protein: CASSWGLISNTGELFY. CDR3 in DNA: TGCGCCAGCAGTTGGGGCTTAATCTCGAACACCGGGGAGCTGTTTTAT.